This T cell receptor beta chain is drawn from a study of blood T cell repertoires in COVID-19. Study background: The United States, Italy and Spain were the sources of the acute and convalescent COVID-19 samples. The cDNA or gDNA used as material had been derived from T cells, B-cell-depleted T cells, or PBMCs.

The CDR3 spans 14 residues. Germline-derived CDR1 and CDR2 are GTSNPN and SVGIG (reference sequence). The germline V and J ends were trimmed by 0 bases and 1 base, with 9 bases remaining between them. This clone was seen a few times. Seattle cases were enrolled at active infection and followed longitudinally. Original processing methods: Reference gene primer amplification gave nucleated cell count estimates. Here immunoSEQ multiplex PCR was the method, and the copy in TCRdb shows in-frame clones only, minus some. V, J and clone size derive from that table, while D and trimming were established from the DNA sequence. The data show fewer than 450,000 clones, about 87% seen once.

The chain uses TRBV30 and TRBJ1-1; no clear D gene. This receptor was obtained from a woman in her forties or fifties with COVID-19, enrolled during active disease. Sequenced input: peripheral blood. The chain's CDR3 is CAWSVEGWNTEAFF. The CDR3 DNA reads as TGTGCCTGGAGTGTAGAGGGCTGGAACACTGAAGCTTTCTTT.